The sequence of this T cell receptor beta chain was determined in a study of T cell responses to AZD1222 COVID-19 vaccine. Only in-frame clones appear in the TCRdb table, and some are missing; sequencing was by immunoSEQ multiplex PCR. The table includes fewer than 200,000 clones, about 92% detected once. This CDR3 spans 15 amino acids. Trimming shortened V by 4 bases and J by 4 bases, and 15 bases separated the two germline ends. Germline lookup yields CDR1 SGHTA and CDR2 FQGTGA. The chain links TRBV7-3 to TRBJ2-3; D is possibly TRBD2 (6 bases). The receptor comes from an adult who received the MenACWY meningococcal vaccine as a control. Specimen: peripheral blood, collected 28 days after the second dose of the MenACWY control vaccine. CDR3 sequence: CASSSNTGEADTQYF. CDR3 sequence (DNA): TGTGCCAGCAGCTCTAACACGGGAGAGGCAGATACGCAGTATTTT.